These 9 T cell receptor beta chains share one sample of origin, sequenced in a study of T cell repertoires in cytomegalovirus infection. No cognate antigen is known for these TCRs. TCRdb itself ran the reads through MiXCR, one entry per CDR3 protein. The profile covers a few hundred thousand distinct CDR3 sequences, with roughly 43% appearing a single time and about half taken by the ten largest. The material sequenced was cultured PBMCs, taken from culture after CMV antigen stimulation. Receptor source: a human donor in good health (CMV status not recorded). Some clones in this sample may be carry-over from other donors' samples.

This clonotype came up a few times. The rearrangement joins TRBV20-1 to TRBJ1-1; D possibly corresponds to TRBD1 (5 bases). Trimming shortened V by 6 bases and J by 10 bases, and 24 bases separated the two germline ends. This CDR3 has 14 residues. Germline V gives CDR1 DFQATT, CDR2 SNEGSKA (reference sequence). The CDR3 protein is CSAGAGGGILGAFF. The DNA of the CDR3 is TGCAGTGCCGGAGCAGGCGGGGGAATCTTAGGAGCTTTCTTT.

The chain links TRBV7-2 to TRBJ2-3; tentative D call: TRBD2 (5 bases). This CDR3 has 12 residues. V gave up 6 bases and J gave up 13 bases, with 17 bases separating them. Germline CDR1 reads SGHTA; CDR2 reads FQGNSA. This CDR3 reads CASSPGGLIEYF. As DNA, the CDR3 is TGTGCCAGCAGTCCCGGAGGCCTTATTGAGTATTTT.

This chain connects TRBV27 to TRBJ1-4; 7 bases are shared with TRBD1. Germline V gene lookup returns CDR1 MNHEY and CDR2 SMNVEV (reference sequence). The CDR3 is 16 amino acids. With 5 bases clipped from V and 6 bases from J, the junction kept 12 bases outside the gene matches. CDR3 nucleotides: TGTGCCAGCAGTCCCTCCTTAGACAGGGTTGATGAAAAACTGTTTTTT. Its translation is CASSPSLDRVDEKLFF.

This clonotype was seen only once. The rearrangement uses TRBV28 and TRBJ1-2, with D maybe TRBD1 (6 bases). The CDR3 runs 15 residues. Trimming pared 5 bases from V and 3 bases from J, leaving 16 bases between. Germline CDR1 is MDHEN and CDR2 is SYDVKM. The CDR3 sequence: CASSPAGDRYYGYTF. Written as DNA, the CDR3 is TGTGCCAGCAGTCCGGCCGGTGACAGGTACTATGGCTACACCTTC.

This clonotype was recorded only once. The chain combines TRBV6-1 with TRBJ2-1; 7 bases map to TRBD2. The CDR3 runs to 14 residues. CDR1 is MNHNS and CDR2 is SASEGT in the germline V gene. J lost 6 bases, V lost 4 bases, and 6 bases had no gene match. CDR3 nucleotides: TGTGCCAGCAGTGCGCGGGAGAGTATCAATGAGCAGTTCTTC. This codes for CASSARESINEQFF.

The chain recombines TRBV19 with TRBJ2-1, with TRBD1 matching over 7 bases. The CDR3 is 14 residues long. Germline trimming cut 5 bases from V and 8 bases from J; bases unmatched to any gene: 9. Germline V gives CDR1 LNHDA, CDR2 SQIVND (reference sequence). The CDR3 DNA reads TGTGCCAGTAGTTTACAGGGGTACGGGGATGAGCAGTTCTTC. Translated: CASSLQGYGDEQFF.

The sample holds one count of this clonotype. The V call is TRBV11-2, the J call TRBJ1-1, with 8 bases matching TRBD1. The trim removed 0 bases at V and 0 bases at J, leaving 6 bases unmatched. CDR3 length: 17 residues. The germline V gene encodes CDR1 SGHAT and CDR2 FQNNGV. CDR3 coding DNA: TGTGCCAGCAGCTTAGACCCTCGACAGGGGATGAACACTGAAGCTTTCTTT. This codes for CASSLDPRQGMNTEAFF.

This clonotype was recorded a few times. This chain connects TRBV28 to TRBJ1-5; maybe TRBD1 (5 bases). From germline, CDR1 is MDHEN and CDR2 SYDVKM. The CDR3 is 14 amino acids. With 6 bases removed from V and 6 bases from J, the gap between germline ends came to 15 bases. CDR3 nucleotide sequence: TGTGCCAGCAGCTCTACAGGTGGAGCTCAGCCCCAGCATTTT. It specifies CASSSTGGAQPQHF.

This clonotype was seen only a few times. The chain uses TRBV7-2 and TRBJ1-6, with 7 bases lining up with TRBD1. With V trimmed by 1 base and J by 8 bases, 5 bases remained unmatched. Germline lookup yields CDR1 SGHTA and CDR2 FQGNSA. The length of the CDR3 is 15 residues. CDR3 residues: CASSLDRDSYSPLHF. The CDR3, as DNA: TGTGCCAGCAGCTTAGATCGGGACAGTTATTCACCCCTCCACTTT.